A selection of T cell receptor beta chains follows, all from one sample in a study of blood T cell repertoires in COVID-19. The data were produced by immunoSEQ multiplex PCR, yet TCRdb's version contains in-frame clones alone and is incomplete. The repertoire holds approximately 75,000 clones, with roughly 80% as singletons. Sequences were obtained from peripheral blood. The receptors stem from a man aged 25 to 40 with COVID-19, enrolled during active disease. CDR3s include the opening cysteine and the closing phenylalanine or tryptophan. Each record gives: J gene, V gene, clone size, D gene, CDR3 protein, CDR3 DNA. D genes are given only for firm matches. Some rows mark clone size as missing; the rest say once, few, many or name a class of expanded clone.

j_call: TRBJ2-7; v_call: TRBV11-2; clone_size: NA; d_call: NA; cdr3_aa: CASSFQDRNFYEQYF; cdr3_nt: TGTGCCAGCAGTTTCCAAGACAGGAACTTCTACGAGCAGTACTTC
j_call: TRBJ1-1; v_call: TRBV5-1; clone_size: NA; d_call: TRBD1; cdr3_aa: CASSLTGTGEMNTEAFF; cdr3_nt: TGCGCCAGCAGCTTGACCGGGACAGGTGAGATGAACACTGAAGCTTTCTTT
j_call: TRBJ1-5; v_call: TRBV28; clone_size: once; d_call: NA; cdr3_aa: CASSTGTSQPQHF; cdr3_nt: TGTGCCAGCAGTACAGGGACAAGTCAGCCCCAGCATTTT
j_call: TRBJ2-2; v_call: TRBV4-2; clone_size: NA; d_call: TRBD1; cdr3_aa: CASSRLRSGQGDTGELFF; cdr3_nt: TGTGCCAGCAGCCGCTTAAGGTCGGGACAGGGGGACACCGGGGAGCTGTTTTTT
j_call: TRBJ2-7; v_call: TRBV4-2; clone_size: NA; d_call: TRBD2; cdr3_aa: CASSQAVQGGVEYF; cdr3_nt: TGTGCCAGCAGCCAAGCGGTCCAGGGAGGGGTAGAGTACTTC
j_call: TRBJ2-7; v_call: TRBV7-9; clone_size: once; d_call: NA; cdr3_aa: CASTSSRGYEQYF; cdr3_nt: TGTGCCAGCACCTCCAGTCGGGGCTACGAGCAGTACTTC
j_call: TRBJ2-1; v_call: TRBV6-1; clone_size: NA; d_call: TRBD2; cdr3_aa: CASSEGTSGSNEQFF; cdr3_nt: TGTGCCAGCAGTGAAGGGACTAGCGGGAGCAATGAGCAGTTCTTC
j_call: TRBJ2-7; v_call: TRBV7-9; clone_size: NA; d_call: TRBD1; cdr3_aa: CASSLRPGQGSYEQYF; cdr3_nt: TGTGCCAGCAGCTTGAGACCGGGACAGGGGTCCTACGAGCAGTACTTC
j_call: TRBJ1-1; v_call: TRBV9; clone_size: many; d_call: NA; cdr3_aa: CASSPRGVNTEAFF; cdr3_nt: TGTGCCAGCAGCCCCAGGGGCGTGAACACTGAAGCTTTCTTT
j_call: TRBJ1-1; v_call: TRBV30; clone_size: NA; d_call: NA; cdr3_aa: CALLYTEAFF; cdr3_nt: TGTGCCTTACTGTATACTGAAGCTTTCTTT
j_call: TRBJ2-7; v_call: TRBV7-8; clone_size: NA; d_call: TRBD1; cdr3_aa: CASSIRGRYEQYF; cdr3_nt: TGTGCCAGCAGCATCAGGGGGCGATACGAGCAGTACTTC
j_call: TRBJ1-2; v_call: TRBV28; clone_size: NA; d_call: NA; cdr3_aa: CASSARTVGYTF; cdr3_nt: TGTGCCAGCAGTGCGAGGACAGTTGGCTACACCTTC
j_call: TRBJ2-3; v_call: TRBV27; clone_size: NA; d_call: NA; cdr3_aa: CASSQLHSTDTQYF; cdr3_nt: TGTGCCAGCAGCCAACTACATAGCACAGATACGCAGTATTTT
j_call: TRBJ2-1; v_call: TRBV29-1; clone_size: NA; d_call: NA; cdr3_aa: CSAPLGQGTYNEQFF; cdr3_nt: TGCAGCGCCCCGCTGGGACAAGGGACCTACAATGAGCAGTTCTTC
j_call: TRBJ1-1; v_call: TRBV4-1; clone_size: NA; d_call: TRBD1; cdr3_aa: CASSLTTGGTEAFF; cdr3_nt: TGCGCCAGCAGCCTAACGACAGGGGGCACTGAAGCTTTCTTT
j_call: TRBJ2-1; v_call: TRBV3-1/TRBV3-2; clone_size: few; d_call: NA; cdr3_aa: CASSQANHLQGHEQFF; cdr3_nt: TGTGCCAGCAGCCAAGCCAACCACTTACAGGGCCATGAGCAGTTCTTC
j_call: TRBJ1-6; v_call: TRBV19; clone_size: NA; d_call: TRBD1; cdr3_aa: CASTRDSALNSPLHF; cdr3_nt: TGTGCCAGTACCCGGGACAGTGCCCTTAATTCACCCCTCCACTTT
j_call: TRBJ1-2; v_call: TRBV12-5; clone_size: NA; d_call: TRBD1; cdr3_aa: CASGLDRGFNYGYTF; cdr3_nt: TGTGCTAGTGGTTTGGACAGGGGATTTAACTATGGCTACACCTTC
j_call: TRBJ2-5; v_call: TRBV7-9; clone_size: NA; d_call: TRBD2; cdr3_aa: CASSLLAGYQETQYF; cdr3_nt: TGTGCCAGCAGCTTACTAGCGGGGTACCAAGAGACCCAGTACTTC
j_call: TRBJ1-2; v_call: TRBV7-2; clone_size: NA; d_call: TRBD1; cdr3_aa: CASSGTGRYGYTF; cdr3_nt: TGTGCCAGCAGTGGGACAGGCCGCTATGGCTACACCTTC
j_call: TRBJ1-2; v_call: TRBV10-3; clone_size: NA; d_call: TRBD1; cdr3_aa: CAIRGQGRGYTF; cdr3_nt: TGTGCCATCAGGGGACAGGGGAGAGGCTACACCTTC
j_call: TRBJ2-3; v_call: TRBV19; clone_size: NA; d_call: TRBD2; cdr3_aa: CASSLGGYGTDTQYF; cdr3_nt: TGTGCCAGTAGTCTCGGGGGGTACGGGACAGATACGCAGTATTTT
j_call: TRBJ2-5; v_call: TRBV2; clone_size: many; d_call: TRBD1; cdr3_aa: CASSPGTGARGAQYF; cdr3_nt: TGTGCCAGCAGCCCCGGGACAGGAGCTCGTGGGGCCCAGTACTTC
j_call: TRBJ2-7; v_call: TRBV6-5; clone_size: few; d_call: TRBD2; cdr3_aa: CASSRTSETYEQYF; cdr3_nt: TGTGCCAGCAGCCGAACTAGCGAAACCTACGAGCAGTACTTC
j_call: TRBJ2-2; v_call: TRBV11-3; clone_size: NA; d_call: NA; cdr3_aa: CASSPVASGELFF; cdr3_nt: TGTGCCAGCAGCCCAGTAGCGTCCGGGGAGCTGTTTTTT
j_call: TRBJ1-1; v_call: TRBV18; clone_size: NA; d_call: NA; cdr3_aa: CASSPDSLNTEAFF; cdr3_nt: TGTGCCAGCTCACCCGACAGCCTGAACACTGAAGCTTTCTTT
j_call: TRBJ2-1; v_call: TRBV11-3; clone_size: NA; d_call: TRBD2; cdr3_aa: CASRPGTSVYNEQFF; cdr3_nt: TGTGCCAGCAGACCCGGGACTAGCGTCTACAATGAGCAGTTCTTC
j_call: TRBJ1-2; v_call: TRBV2; clone_size: few; d_call: NA; cdr3_aa: CARRGLGAPDGYTF; cdr3_nt: TGTGCCCGAAGAGGACTGGGGGCGCCGGATGGCTACACCTTC
j_call: TRBJ1-1; v_call: TRBV2; clone_size: NA; d_call: TRBD1; cdr3_aa: CASSGQGAGTEAFF; cdr3_nt: TGTGCCAGCAGTGGGCAGGGGGCAGGCACTGAAGCTTTCTTT
j_call: TRBJ1-2; v_call: TRBV19; clone_size: NA; d_call: NA; cdr3_aa: CASSARDGRRYTF; cdr3_nt: TGTGCCAGTAGTGCCCGGGACGGGAGACGCTACACCTTC
j_call: TRBJ1-2; v_call: TRBV14; clone_size: NA; d_call: NA; cdr3_aa: CASSPGVSYGYTF; cdr3_nt: TGTGCCAGCAGCCCAGGGGTTAGCTATGGCTACACCTTC
j_call: TRBJ2-7; v_call: TRBV3-1/TRBV3-2; clone_size: NA; d_call: TRBD2; cdr3_aa: CASSPPGLPEQYF; cdr3_nt: TGTGCCAGCAGCCCACCGGGACTACCCGAGCAGTACTTC
j_call: TRBJ1-5; v_call: TRBV24-1; clone_size: NA; d_call: NA; cdr3_aa: CATALGNQPQHF; cdr3_nt: TGTGCCACAGCGTTGGGCAATCAGCCCCAGCATTTT
j_call: TRBJ1-4; v_call: TRBV7-9; clone_size: NA; d_call: TRBD1; cdr3_aa: CASSSGTGYEKLFF; cdr3_nt: TGTGCCAGCAGCTCCGGGACAGGCTATGAAAAACTGTTTTTT
j_call: TRBJ1-6; v_call: TRBV28; clone_size: few; d_call: NA; cdr3_aa: CASYQDGSSYNSPLHF; cdr3_nt: TGTGCCAGCTATCAGGACGGGAGCTCCTATAATTCACCCCTCCACTTT
j_call: TRBJ2-3; v_call: TRBV6-4; clone_size: NA; d_call: NA; cdr3_aa: CASSDSIDRGTDTQYF; cdr3_nt: TGTGCCAGCAGTGACTCGATAGATAGAGGTACAGATACGCAGTATTTT
j_call: TRBJ2-5; v_call: TRBV5-4; clone_size: NA; d_call: TRBD2; cdr3_aa: CASSPDASGRGQETQYF; cdr3_nt: TGTGCCAGCAGCCCGGACGCTAGCGGGAGAGGGCAAGAGACCCAGTACTTC
j_call: TRBJ2-1; v_call: TRBV4-2; clone_size: NA; d_call: NA; cdr3_aa: CASSQFLASPNEQFF; cdr3_nt: TGTGCCAGCAGCCAATTCCTAGCGTCCCCAAATGAGCAGTTCTTC
j_call: TRBJ1-2; v_call: TRBV29-1; clone_size: NA; d_call: NA; cdr3_aa: CSAPPPGFNYGYTF; cdr3_nt: TGCAGCGCACCCCCGCCCGGTTTCAACTATGGCTACACCTTC
j_call: TRBJ2-1; v_call: TRBV15; clone_size: NA; d_call: NA; cdr3_aa: CATSRGTDTNNEQFF; cdr3_nt: TGTGCCACCAGCAGAGGGACGGACACAAACAATGAGCAGTTCTTC
j_call: TRBJ1-2; v_call: TRBV7-2; clone_size: NA; d_call: NA; cdr3_aa: CASSLEGKTGGYTF; cdr3_nt: TGTGCCAGCAGCTTAGAGGGGAAAACGGGTGGCTACACCTTC
j_call: TRBJ2-2; v_call: TRBV10-3; clone_size: NA; d_call: NA; cdr3_aa: CAIRPGQPTGELFF; cdr3_nt: TGTGCCATCAGACCCGGACAACCCACCGGGGAGCTGTTTTTT
j_call: TRBJ1-2; v_call: TRBV29-1; clone_size: NA; d_call: NA; cdr3_aa: CSVDMGAWGYTF; cdr3_nt: TGCAGCGTTGATATGGGGGCCTGGGGCTACACCTTC
j_call: TRBJ1-2; v_call: TRBV6-6; clone_size: NA; d_call: NA; cdr3_aa: CASSLRGPTRSDAGYTF; cdr3_nt: TGTGCCAGCAGTCTAAGAGGGCCTACTAGGAGCGATGCGGGCTACACCTTC
j_call: TRBJ1-1; v_call: TRBV6-5; clone_size: NA; d_call: NA; cdr3_aa: CASKRGWDTEAFF; cdr3_nt: TGTGCCAGCAAACGAGGGTGGGACACTGAAGCTTTCTTT
j_call: TRBJ2-3; v_call: TRBV5-4; clone_size: once; d_call: NA; cdr3_aa: CASSLGYSITDTQYF; cdr3_nt: TGTGCCAGCAGCTTGGGTTACTCTATCACAGATACGCAGTATTTT